The 11 T cell receptor beta chains listed next were all sequenced from one sample in a study of cytomegalovirus exposure and HLA in healthy donors. A multiplex PCR was run with 60 Vbeta primers and 13 Jbeta primers. Generated by immunoSEQ multiplex PCR, the TCRdb table keeps only in-frame clones and is missing some. The repertoire consists of 120,000 or so clones, with roughly 80% occurring once and the leading ten covering 3.4%. Sequenced material: PBMCs. The source is a man younger than 45 in good health and CMV-seronegative.

The rearrangement uses TRBV7-3 and TRBJ2-7; perhaps TRBD2 as D (6 bases). This CDR3 comprises 15 residues. Trimming shortened V by 2 bases and J by 5 bases, and 16 bases separated the two germline ends. Germline V gene lookup returns CDR1 SGHTA and CDR2 FQGTGA. CDR3 amino acids: CASSLYGGMVDEQYF. In DNA, the CDR3 is TGTGCCAGCAGCTTATATGGGGGGATGGTTGACGAGCAGTACTTC.

The chain couples TRBV5-6 to TRBJ2-1; 7 bases map to TRBD2. Per germline, CDR1 SGHDT and CDR2 YYEEEE. Unmatched junction bases numbered 7, after V lost 4 bases and J lost 0 bases. This CDR3 spans 16 amino acids. Written as DNA, the CDR3 is TGTGCCAGCAGCCGAGCGGGAACGCTCTCCTACAATGAGCAGTTCTTC. Its translation is CASSRAGTLSYNEQFF. Full variable domain (remainder filled in from reference TRBV5-6 and TRBJ2-1): DAGVTQSPTHLIKTRGQQVTLRCSPKSGHDTVSWYQQALGQGPQFIFQYYEEEERQRGNFPDRFSGHQFPNYSSELNVNALLLGDSALYLCASSRAGTLSYNEQFFGPGTRLTVL.

The chain recombines TRBV11-2 with TRBJ2-3; possible D gene TRBD2, 5 bases. V gave up 8 bases and J gave up 1 base, with 13 bases separating them. Germline values: CDR1 SGHAT, CDR2 FQNNGV. The CDR3 is made up of 14 amino acids. The CDR3 nucleotides read TGTGCCAGCGGAGCGGACTCGGGCACAGATACGCAGTATTTT. Residues: CASGADSGTDTQYF.

The V and J genes are TRBV4-1 and TRBJ2-7; tentative D call: TRBD2 (5 bases). The length of the CDR3 is 14 residues. The V end lost 3 bases, the J end lost 4 bases, and 13 bases lay between the germline ends. Looked up from germline, CDR1 is MGHRA and CDR2 is YSYEKL. DNA of the CDR3: TGCGCCAGCAGCCACGGGAACTCGAAGTACGAGCAGTACTTC. It encodes CASSHGNSKYEQYF.

A single count supports this clone. CDR3 sequence reads: CASTTGRTYTEAFF. The DNA of the CDR3 is TGTGCCAGCACCACCGGGAGAACATACACTGAAGCTTTCTTT. The rearrangement joins TRBV19 to TRBJ1-1; D ambiguous. V lost 9 bases, J lost 3 bases, and 17 bases lay in between. The CDR3 runs 14 residues. Per germline, CDR1 LNHDA and CDR2 SQIVND (reference sequence).

The chain uses TRBV6-1 and TRBJ1-6; the D is unclear. Trimming removed 3 bases from V and 0 bases from J, with 9 bases in between. This CDR3 has 16 amino acids. Germline loops: CDR1 MNHNS, CDR2 SASEGT. In DNA, the CDR3 is TGTGCCAGCAGTGAGGCGGGCCTCTCCTATAATTCACCCCTCCACTTT. Protein product: CASSEAGLSYNSPLHF.

The J gene is TRBJ2-1, the V gene TRBV27; 10 bases are a match to TRBD1. Germline V lookup: CDR1 MNHEY, CDR2 SMNVEV (reference sequence). This CDR3 has 14 residues. J was trimmed by 8 bases and V by 3 bases; bases with no gene match: 4. CDR3 nucleotides: TGTGCCAGCAGTTTCTCCGGGACAGGGGATGAGCAGTTCTTC. Encoded protein: CASSFSGTGDEQFF.

V and J are TRBV7-3 and TRBJ2-2, with D possibly being TRBD2 (6 bases). The CDR3 covers 17 residues. CDR1 SGHTA and CDR2 FQGTGA come from the germline V gene. Trimming shortened V by 2 bases and J by 0 bases, and 13 bases separated the two germline ends. This chain's CDR3 is CASSLVAATANTGELFF. The CDR3, as DNA: TGTGCCAGCAGCTTAGTAGCGGCCACCGCGAACACCGGGGAGCTGTTTTTT.

The chain employs TRBV27 and TRBJ1-1; weak D call: TRBD1 (6 bases). Germline lookup yields CDR1 MNHEY and CDR2 SMNVEV (reference sequence). V lost 5 bases to trimming and J lost 4 bases, with 11 bases between them. The CDR3 extends over 13 amino acids. CDR3 sequence: CASSLRGFTEAFF. As DNA, the CDR3 is TGTGCCAGCAGTCTCAGGGGTTTCACTGAAGCTTTCTTT.

This clone has just a few counts. The rearrangement links TRBV7-9 to TRBJ1-4; D may be TRBD1 (5 bases). CDR1 and CDR2 (germline): SEHNR, FQNEAQ (reference sequence). The CDR3 runs to 16 residues. V lost 5 bases, J lost 6 bases, and 19 bases lay in between. CDR3 loop: CASSHLGGTGHEKLFF. CDR3 DNA: TGTGCCAGCAGCCACCTCGGGGGGACGGGACATGAAAAACTGTTTTTT.

The rearrangement joins TRBV18 to TRBJ1-1; 7 positions match TRBD1. CDR1 and CDR2 from the germline V gene are KGHSH and LQKENI. V dropped 4 bases and J dropped 3; count of bases not matched to a gene: 11. This CDR3 has 16 residues. The CDR3, as DNA: TGTGCCAGCTCACTTACCTTAGGGGGCAGAGACACTGAAGCTTTCTTT. Its protein is CASSLTLGGRDTEAFF.